This T cell receptor beta chain was observed in a study of blood T cell repertoires in COVID-19. Study at large: Acute and convalescent COVID-19 specimens originated in the United States, Italy and Spain. T cells, B-cell-depleted T cells, or PBMCs supplied cDNA or gDNA.

Original data processing: The authors estimated nucleated cell counts from reference gene primer amplification. Profiling relied on immunoSEQ multiplex PCR, and the TCRdb table lists in-frame clones only, not all of them. The V and J calls and the clone size are those of that table, but D and trimming were determined from the DNA. The sample records approximately 90,000 clones, over 75% being singletons. Germline loops: CDR1 MNHNS, CDR2 SASEGT. The CDR3 is made up of 15 amino acids. V lost 0 bases to trimming and J lost 5 bases; unmatched junction nucleotides: 4. This receptor was identified in a man aged 55 to 70 with acute or convalescent COVID-19. Sequenced sample: peripheral blood. The chain recombines TRBV6-1 with TRBJ2-5, with 9 bases fitting TRBD2. This chain's CDR3 is CASSEAGLASETQYF. The CDR3 DNA follows: TGTGCCAGCAGTGAAGCGGGACTAGCCTCGGAGACCCAGTACTTC.